One sample yielded the 2 T cell receptor beta chains listed below, sequenced in a study of blood T cell repertoires in COVID-19. TCRdb keeps only in-frame clones here, not all; method: immunoSEQ multiplex PCR. The sample shows a few hundred thousand clones, less than 90% of them seen only once. Material: PBMCs or T cells enriched from blood (not recorded which). Receptor source: a woman between 55 and 75 years old who had recovered from COVID-19.

A remark on this clone: One junction end does not reproduce the germline sequence, and a read error may be involved. The gene calls are TRBV6-5 and TRBJ1-4; 7 bases match TRBD1. Germline CDR1 reads MNHEY; CDR2 reads SVGAGI. This CDR3 spans 14 amino acids. DNA of the CDR3: TGTGCCAGCAGCGAGGACAGGCCAAATGTAAAACTGTTTTTT. This sequence encodes CASSEDRPNVKLFF.

The genes are TRBV7-2 and TRBJ2-7; no clear D gene. Trimming left V 5 bases short and J 0 bases short, with 5 bases between. Germline V gives CDR1 SGHTA, CDR2 FQGNSA. CDR3 length: 12 amino acids. The CDR3 region has the DNA TGTGCCAGCAGCGCACACTCCTACGAGCAGTACTTC. The encoded protein is CASSAHSYEQYF.